The 26 T cell receptor beta chains below come from one sample, sequenced in a study of blood T cell repertoires in COVID-19. Assay: immunoSEQ multiplex PCR; the TCRdb copy retains only in-frame clones and omits some. The repertoire has around 99,000 clones, about 90% of them found once; the top ten carry about 5.3%. Sequencing was done on a sample of peripheral blood. Receptors were obtained from a man aged 40-49 years with active or convalescent COVID-19.

The chain uses TRBV4-1 and TRBJ1-4; the match to TRBD1 covers 8 bases. This CDR3 has 17 amino acids. Germline V CDR1 and CDR2: MGHRA, YSYEKL. The ends lost 6 bases at V and 0 bases at J; junction bases unmatched: 9. For the CDR3, the DNA is TGCGCCAGCAGGCCCGGACAGGGTACAGCAACTAATGAAAAACTGTTTTTT. It codes for CASRPGQGTATNEKLFF.

This clone was observed a single time. The rearrangement joins TRBV7-9 to TRBJ1-1; D unclear. Germline CDR1 reads SEHNR; CDR2 reads FQNEAQ (reference sequence). This CDR3 contains 16 residues. The germline V and J ends were trimmed by 8 bases and 3 bases, with 22 bases remaining between them. CDR3 amino acids: CASPGSRAPVDTEAFF. CDR3 in DNA: TGTGCCAGCCCCGGGAGTCGGGCTCCGGTAGACACTGAAGCTTTCTTT. Filled out from reference TRBV7-9 and TRBJ1-1, the complete variable domain reads DTGVSQNPRHKITKRGQNVTFRCDPISEHNRLYWYRQTLGQGPEFLTYFQNEAQLEKSRLLSDRFSAERPKGSFSTLEIQRTEQGDSAMYLCASPGSRAPVDTEAFFGQGTRLTVV.

The chain links TRBV7-3 to TRBJ2-1, with D tentatively TRBD2 (5 bases). Germline lookup yields CDR1 SGHTA and CDR2 FQGTGA. This CDR3 spans 12 amino acids. Trimming removed 0 bases at V and 16 bases at J, with 13 bases between. As DNA, the CDR3 is TGTGCCAGCAGCTTAACTGCCGGGGTACCATTCTTC. It encodes CASSLTAGVPFF.

The rearrangement joins TRBV20-1 to TRBJ2-7; a weak D match, TRBD2 (5 bases). Germline lookup yields CDR1 DFQATT and CDR2 SNEGSKA (reference sequence). Trimming removed 3 bases at V and 3 bases at J, with 9 bases between. The CDR3 covers 12 residues. The CDR3 bases are TGCAGTGCTAGTAAAGGACTCTACGAGCAGTACTTC. The encoded protein is CSASKGLYEQYF.

The chain is built from TRBV9 and TRBJ2-3, with no clear D. The CDR3 runs 12 residues. V was shortened by 4 bases and J by 0 bases, with 3 bases between the two germline ends. Germline V gene lookup returns CDR1 SGDLS and CDR2 YYNGEE. CDR3 residues: CASSRSTDTQYF. In DNA, the CDR3 is TGTGCCAGCAGCCGGAGCACAGATACGCAGTATTTT.

This chain connects TRBV6-5 to TRBJ1-1; 8 bases match TRBD1. The germline CDR1 and CDR2 sequences are MNHEY and SVGAGI. The V segment lost 6 bases and the J segment 5 bases; nucleotides outside the gene matches: 5. This CDR3 is built from 13 residues. The CDR3 is CASSRTGYTEAFF. Here the CDR3 DNA reads TGTGCCAGCAGCCGGACAGGGTATACTGAAGCTTTCTTT.

The chain recombines TRBV5-1 with TRBJ2-1; TRBD2 agrees at 7 bases. The germline V gene has CDR1 SGHRS and CDR2 YFSETQ. V lost 2 bases and J lost 5; bases outside the gene matches: 7. The CDR3 is 15 residues long. The CDR3 DNA follows: TGCGCCAGCAGCTTCGCGGGAGAGCCACACAATGAGCAGTTCTTC. Translated: CASSFAGEPHNEQFF.

This clone came up a few times. The chain uses TRBV25-1 and TRBJ1-5; 10 bases are shared with TRBD1. CDR1 is MGHDK and CDR2 is SYGVNS in the germline V gene. The ends lost 5 bases at V and 4 bases at J; junction bases unmatched: 5. CDR3 length: 15 amino acids. In DNA form, the CDR3 reads TGTGCCAGCAGTTGGGGGACAGGGGTTAATCAGCCCCAGCATTTT. Protein sequence: CASSWGTGVNQPQHF.

V and J are TRBV24-1 and TRBJ2-2; D is unresolved. This CDR3 spans 14 amino acids. Trimming took off 4 bases at V and 2 bases at J, with 7 bases between the two ends. Germline assignment: CDR1 KGHDR and CDR2 SFDVKD. The CDR3 coding sequence is TGTGCCACCAGTGAGCGCCCAAACACCGGGGAGCTGTTTTTT. This codes for CATSERPNTGELFF.

The J gene is TRBJ2-7, the V gene TRBV4-3, with unresolved D. CDR3 size: 12 residues. V was clipped by 5 bases and J by 6 bases, with 11 bases between them. Germline CDR1 reads LGHNA; CDR2 reads YSLEER. The CDR3: CASSGGGAEQYF. In nucleotides, the CDR3 is TGCGCCAGCAGCGGCGGTGGTGCCGAGCAGTACTTC.

The rearrangement links TRBV7-9 to TRBJ1-5; TRBD1 matches at 7 bases. The CDR3 has 14 amino acids. Per germline, CDR1 SEHNR and CDR2 FQNEAQ (reference sequence). V trimming: 5 bases; J trimming: 6 bases; junction bases outside the gene matches: 7. The CDR3 spells CASSQDRDGQPQHF. The CDR3 nucleotides read TGTGCCAGCAGCCAAGACAGGGACGGTCAGCCCCAGCATTTT.

A single count supports this clone. The chain links TRBV5-1 to TRBJ2-7, with D possibly matching TRBD1 (6 bases). The CDR3 loop spans 16 amino acids. V lost 5 bases to trimming and J lost 2 bases, with 20 bases between them. Germline assignment: CDR1 SGHRS and CDR2 YFSETQ. In nucleotides, the CDR3 is TGCGCCAGCAGAGTCGAGAGTACAGGGCCTCCCTACGAGCAGTACTTC. Its translation: CASRVESTGPPYEQYF.

V usage is TRBV28 and J usage is TRBJ1-4; 10 nucleotides agree with TRBD1. Germline trimming cut 2 bases from V and 8 bases from J; bases unmatched to any gene: 8. The CDR3 is 16 residues long. The V gene's germline CDR1 is MDHEN and CDR2 SYDVKM. The CDR3 region is CASSLDLGTGDEKLFF. The CDR3 region has the DNA TGTGCCAGCAGTTTAGATCTCGGGACAGGGGACGAAAAACTGTTTTTT. The full variable domain, its missing parts supplied by reference TRBV28 and TRBJ1-4, is DVKVTQSSRYLVKRTGEKVFLECVQDMDHENMFWYRQDPGLGLRLIYFSYDVKMKEKGDIPEGYSVSREKKERFSLILESASTNQTSMYLCASSLDLGTGDEKLFFGSGTQLSVL.

The chain is built from TRBV19 and TRBJ1-6; possibly TRBD1 for D (5 bases). The ends were cut back, 4 bases at V and 10 bases at J, with 14 bases in the middle. This CDR3 has 14 residues. Germline V CDR1 and CDR2: LNHDA, SQIVND (reference sequence). CDR3 nucleotide sequence: TGTGCCAGTAGTACCAGGGAGGGAGAATCACCCCTCCACTTT. Encoded protein: CASSTREGESPLHF.

The chain recombines TRBV7-2 with TRBJ2-5; 7 nucleotides line up with TRBD1. CDR1 is SGHTA and CDR2 is FQGNSA in the germline V gene. The CDR3 runs 13 residues. The ends lost 7 bases at V and 5 bases at J; junction bases unmatched: 7. The CDR3 region has the DNA TGTGCCAGCAACCAGGGGGTTCGTGAGACCCAGTACTTC. This translates into CASNQGVRETQYF.

Notes on this clone: Compared with germline, one end of the junction differs, possibly owing to a read error. The rearrangement uses TRBV9 and TRBJ2-3; a weak D match, TRBD1 (7 bases). The CDR3 consists of 15 residues. Germline CDR1 and CDR2: SGDLS and YYNGEE. This chain's CDR3 is CTSTQGGVSADTQYF. The CDR3 bases are TGTACCAGCACCCAGGGGGGAGTGAGTGCAGATACGCAGTATTTT.

This clone has a handful of counts. This chain joins TRBV4-1 and TRBJ2-6; possibly TRBD2 for D (7 bases). The germline gives CDR1 MGHRA, CDR2 YSYEKL. CDR3 size: 16 residues. V was trimmed by 1 base and J by 4 bases, leaving 11 bases between them. The CDR3 DNA follows: TGCGCCAGCAGCCAAGCTCGGGGGGCGGGGGCCAACGTCCTGACTTTC. This translates into CASSQARGAGANVLTF.

This clone was detected only a few times. The chain links TRBV30 to TRBJ1-2; D call uncertain. This CDR3 region has 12 residues. Germline CDR1 reads GTSNPN; CDR2 reads SVGIG (reference sequence). V dropped 3 bases and J dropped 8 bases, with 13 bases sitting between them. The CDR3 nucleotides are TGTGCCTGGAGCAGGCAGTCTTCGGGCTACACCTTC. Translation gives CAWSRQSSGYTF.

This clone turned up a few times. CDR3 in amino acids: CASSTGGRTEAFF. The CDR3 nucleotides read TGTGCCAGCAGTACCGGTGGGAGGACTGAAGCTTTCTTT. The chain uses TRBV2 and TRBJ1-1; D call uncertain. Per the germline V gene, CDR1 is SNHLY and CDR2 is FYNNEI. V lost 5 bases to trimming and J lost 5 bases, with 12 bases between them. CDR3 length equals 13 residues.

V and J are TRBV5-6 and TRBJ2-5; D possibly corresponds to TRBD2 (6 bases). CDR1 is SGHDT, CDR2 YYEEEE, per germline. Deletions cut 1 base from V and 4 bases from J, with 17 bases between. The CDR3 runs to 16 residues. CDR3 DNA sequence: TGTGCCAGCAGCTTGTTGGTTGTCGGGAGAGGAGAGACCCAGTACTTC. It yields the protein CASSLLVVGRGETQYF.

This clone was seen just once. The chain combines TRBV4-1 with TRBJ2-1, with a tentative D call TRBD1 (5 bases). This CDR3 comprises 14 residues. V was cut by 3 bases and J by 8 bases, with 14 bases left in between. Germline CDR1 and CDR2: MGHRA and YSYEKL. The CDR3 DNA sequence: TGCGCCAGCAGCCAGGGGTGGGGCGGAGATGAGCAGTTCTTC. Protein product: CASSQGWGGDEQFF.

The CDR3 is CATSRIQGGRETQYF. The CDR3 DNA is TGTGCCACCAGCAGAATACAGGGCGGCCGAGAGACCCAGTACTTC. V and J are TRBV15 and TRBJ2-5; D is perhaps TRBD1 (6 bases). V gave up 2 bases and J gave up 4 bases, with 14 bases separating them. Germline CDR1 LNHNV, CDR2 YYDKDF (reference sequence). CDR3 length: 15 amino acids. The whole variable domain, filled in from reference TRBV15 and TRBJ2-5, reads DAMVIQNPRYQVTQFGKPVTLSCSQTLNHNVMYWYQQKSSQAPKLLFHYYDKDFNNEADTPDNFQSRRPNTSFCFLDIRSPGLGDTAMYLCATSRIQGGRETQYFGPGTRLLVL.

The rearrangement links TRBV18 to TRBJ1-3; D is unresolved. The CDR3 loop spans 14 amino acids. CDR1 is KGHSH, CDR2 LQKENI, per germline. The V end was cut by 3 bases, the J end by 0 bases, with 6 bases between. This CDR3 reads CASSPPLSGNTIYF. Written as DNA, the CDR3 is TGTGCCAGCTCACCTCCCCTCTCTGGAAACACCATATATTTT.

This sequence joins TRBV7-2 and TRBJ2-7; 7 bases map to TRBD2. The J segment lost 4 bases and the V segment lost 8 bases, leaving 8 bases of the junction unmatched. The CDR3 extends over 13 amino acids. Germline CDR1 SGHTA, CDR2 FQGNSA. Written as DNA, the CDR3 is TGTGCCAGCGGGGGGGGAAAGATGTACGAGCAGTACTTC. As protein: CASGGGKMYEQYF.

The chain carries TRBV3-1 (or the pseudogene TRBV3-2) and TRBJ2-1, with 10 bases that match TRBD2. CDR1 and CDR2 from the germline V gene are LGHDT and YNNKEL (reference sequence). V was clipped by 1 base and J by 3 bases; unmatched bases: 3. This CDR3 contains 16 residues. DNA for the CDR3: TGTGCCAGCAGCCAAGCGGCTAGCGGGGGCTACAATGAGCAGTTCTTC. This codes for CASSQAASGGYNEQFF.

V usage is TRBV19 and J usage is TRBJ2-2, with D possibly TRBD1 on 6 matching bases. Germline CDR1 LNHDA, CDR2 SQIVND (reference sequence). This CDR3 spans 11 amino acids. Trimming left V 7 bases short and J 7 bases short, with 7 bases between. As DNA, the CDR3 is TGTGCCAGTATCAGGGGCGGGGAGCTGTTTTTT. Amino acid sequence: CASIRGGELFF.